These 27 T cell receptor beta chains came from one sample sequenced in a study of blood T cell repertoires in COVID-19. TCRdb's copy holds only in-frame clones and misses some; the assay was immunoSEQ multiplex PCR. The data contain approximately 250,000 clones, about nine tenths of them singletons. Sequencing was done on a sample of peripheral blood. The receptors derive from a man in his forties or fifties with active or convalescent COVID-19.

This chain uses TRBV18 with TRBJ1-1; a weak D match, TRBD1 (6 bases). CDR3 length equals 15 residues. The V gene's germline CDR1 is KGHSH and CDR2 LQKENI. Trimming cost V 3 bases and J 4 bases, with 15 bases left between them. CDR3 amino acids: CASSPRQDWSTEAFF. The CDR3 DNA follows: TGTGCCAGCTCACCGAGACAGGATTGGAGCACTGAAGCTTTCTTT.

V and J are TRBV4-1 and TRBJ1-5, with 8 bases matching TRBD1. The ends lost 8 bases at V and 7 bases at J; junction bases unmatched: 7. Germline CDR1 and CDR2: MGHRA and YSYEKL. The CDR3 is made up of 13 amino acids. The CDR3 sequence: CASAAGGRQPQHF. DNA for the CDR3: TGCGCCAGCGCCGCAGGGGGCCGACAGCCCCAGCATTTT.

This clone was counted once. The genes are TRBV12-3 or TRBV12-4 and TRBJ1-1; perhaps TRBD1 as D (6 bases). The V end lost 5 bases, the J end lost 6 bases, and 10 bases lay between the germline ends. The CDR3 is made up of 12 amino acids. CDR3: CASSKGGPEAFF. The DNA for the CDR3 is TGTGCCAGCAGTAAAGGGGGACCTGAAGCTTTCTTT.

Of note for this clone: The junction differs from germline at one of its ends, possibly a read error. V is TRBV19 and J is TRBJ1-1; tentative D call: TRBD1 (6 bases). The germline V gene encodes CDR1 LNHDA and CDR2 SQIVND (reference sequence). The CDR3 is 11 residues long. CDR3 region: CAGGRGTEAFF. CDR3 DNA: TGCGCCGGGGGCAGAGGCACTGAAGCTTTCTTT. Complete variable domain (other parts from reference TRBV19 and TRBJ1-1): DGGITQSPKYLFRKEGQNVTLSCEQNLNHDAMYWYRQDPGQGLRLIYYSQIVNDFQKGDIAEGYSVSREKKESFPLTVTSAQKNPTAFYLCAGGRGTEAFFGQGTRLTVV.

The gene calls are TRBV15 and TRBJ2-7; TRBD1 matches at 12 bases. V dropped 10 bases and J dropped 4; count of bases not matched to a gene: 5. The CDR3 spans 13 residues. Germline lookup yields CDR1 LNHNV and CDR2 YYDKDF (reference sequence). The CDR3 is CASGTGGLYEQYF. In DNA form, the CDR3 reads TGTGCCAGCGGGACAGGGGGCTTGTACGAGCAGTACTTC.

The rearrangement uses TRBV5-3 and TRBJ1-2, with D perhaps matching TRBD1 (5 bases). TRBV5-3 is sorted into the ORF group, with uncertain function. With 0 bases removed from V and 5 bases from J, the gap between germline ends came to 11 bases. The CDR3 extends over 14 amino acids. CDR3 DNA: TGTGCCAGAAGCTTGGCATCCGGGGGTTATGGCTACACCTTC. Translation gives CARSLASGGYGYTF.

V and J are TRBV19 and TRBJ1-2; TRBD1 aligns across 9 bases. Trimming took 7 bases from V and 2 from J; bases not matched to a gene: 5. Germline lookup yields CDR1 LNHDA and CDR2 SQIVND (reference sequence). The CDR3 has 14 residues. Here the CDR3 reads CASTPGQGNYGYTF. In DNA, the CDR3 is TGTGCCAGTACTCCGGGACAGGGAAACTATGGCTACACCTTC.

This chain uses TRBV5-5 with TRBJ1-1; 12 nucleotides line up with TRBD1. The J segment lost 7 bases and the V segment lost 3 bases, leaving 16 bases of the junction unmatched. CDR1 SGHKS and CDR2 YYEKEE come from the germline V gene (reference sequence). The CDR3 covers 18 residues. This chain's CDR3 is CASSYRFGTGGSKLEAFF. In DNA form, the CDR3 reads TGTGCCAGCAGCTATAGATTCGGGACAGGGGGCTCAAAACTTGAAGCTTTCTTT. The whole variable domain, filled in from reference TRBV5-5 and TRBJ1-1, reads DAGVTQSPTHLIKTRGQQVTLRCSPISGHKSVSWYQQVLGQGPQFIFQYYEKEERGRGNFPDRFSARQFPNYSSELNVNALLLGDSALYLCASSYRFGTGGSKLEAFFGQGTRLTVV.

The rearrangement uses TRBV15 and TRBJ2-7; no definite D call. There are 14 residues in the CDR3. The germline CDR1 and CDR2 sequences are LNHNV and YYDKDF (reference sequence). V was clipped by 0 bases and J by 1 base, with 7 bases between them. CDR3: CATSRERQSYEQYF. CDR3 nucleotide sequence: TGTGCCACCAGCAGAGAGAGGCAATCCTACGAGCAGTACTTC.

The chain joins TRBV9 to TRBJ1-6, with TRBD1 as a possible D gene (6 bases). This CDR3 comprises 15 residues. CDR1 is SGDLS, CDR2 YYNGEE, per germline. The V and J ends lost 6 bases and 7 bases respectively, with 17 bases between them. The CDR3 protein is CASNVQGSLNSPLHF. The CDR3 bases are TGTGCCAGCAATGTACAGGGCTCTCTGAATTCACCCCTCCACTTT.

The chain couples TRBV5-5 to TRBJ2-7; the match to TRBD2 covers 7 bases. The CDR3 extends over 14 amino acids. The germline V gene encodes CDR1 SGHKS and CDR2 YYEKEE (reference sequence). V trimming: 3 bases; J trimming: 0 bases; junction bases outside the gene matches: 3. CDR3 sequence: CASSSPGGSYEQYF. The CDR3 DNA reads TGTGCCAGCAGCTCGCCGGGAGGCTCCTACGAGCAGTACTTC.

This rearrangement joins TRBV27 to TRBJ1-5; tentatively, D is TRBD1 (5 bases). The germline V gene encodes CDR1 MNHEY and CDR2 SMNVEV (reference sequence). V gave up 6 bases and J gave up 2 bases, with 23 bases separating them. This CDR3 has 18 residues. This CDR3 reads CASSSILGVGGGNQPQHF. As DNA, the CDR3 is TGTGCCAGCAGCTCTATATTGGGGGTGGGAGGCGGCAATCAGCCCCAGCATTTT.

V gene TRBV5-5 combines with J gene TRBJ1-1; 9 bases agree with TRBD1. Trimming removed 0 bases from V and 1 base from J; junction bases left unmatched: 4. From germline, CDR1 is SGHKS and CDR2 YYEKEE (reference sequence). The CDR3 runs to 16 residues. CDR3 DNA sequence: TGTGCCAGCAGCTTGGGGACAGGGGACGGGAACACTGAAGCTTTCTTT. Residues: CASSLGTGDGNTEAFF.

The chain couples TRBV18 to TRBJ2-7; no clear D gene. V was shortened by 5 bases and J by 1 base, with 6 bases between the two germline ends. This CDR3 spans 12 amino acids. CDR1 and CDR2 from the germline V gene are KGHSH and LQKENI. The DNA for the CDR3 is TGTGCCAGCTCATCCAGTTCCTACGAGCAGTACTTC. Translated, it gives CASSSSSYEQYF.

V usage is TRBV30 and J usage is TRBJ1-2; possible D gene TRBD1, 5 bases. The CDR3 runs 10 residues. Trimming removed 5 bases at V and 10 bases at J, with 11 bases between. Germline assignment: CDR1 GTSNPN and CDR2 SVGIG (reference sequence). This CDR3 reads CAWGQTPYTF. The CDR3 DNA reads as TGTGCCTGGGGACAAACTCCCTACACCTTC.

The V call is TRBV5-1, the J call TRBJ1-4; weak D call: TRBD1 (6 bases). The germline V gene encodes CDR1 SGHRS and CDR2 YFSETQ. The CDR3 length is 14 residues. With 3 bases removed from V and 4 bases from J, the gap between germline ends came to 10 bases. Here the CDR3 reads CASSSTGHNEKLFF. The CDR3 nucleotides read TGCGCCAGCAGCTCGACAGGTCATAATGAAAAACTGTTTTTT.

The chain links TRBV10-1 to TRBJ1-2; D is ambiguous. The CDR3 has 13 amino acids. The germline V and J ends were trimmed by 5 bases and 2 bases, with 9 bases remaining between them. Germline values: CDR1 WNHNN, CDR2 SYGVQD (reference sequence). CDR3 in DNA: TGCGCCAGCAGTTTGAACACCAACTATGGCTACACCTTC. It is translated as CASSLNTNYGYTF.

The CDR3: CASSDWSSGGRNEQFF. In DNA form, the CDR3 reads TGTGCCAGCAGTGACTGGAGTAGCGGGGGCCGGAATGAGCAGTTCTTC. The V gene is TRBV6-4, the J gene TRBJ2-1, with 9 nucleotides matching TRBD2. CDR1 is MRHNA, CDR2 SNTAGT, per germline. The CDR3 sequence is 16 residues long. The V and J ends lost 1 base and 7 bases, in that order; junction bases with no gene match: 8.

The chain carries TRBV15 and TRBJ2-3; 8 nucleotides agree with TRBD2. Germline trimming cut 1 base from V and 3 bases from J; bases unmatched to any gene: 3. The CDR3 is 15 amino acids. CDR1 is LNHNV, CDR2 YYDKDF, per germline (reference sequence). The CDR3 DNA sequence: TGTGCCACCAGCAGAGTTCGGGAGGGAACAGATACGCAGTATTTT. Amino acid sequence: CATSRVREGTDTQYF.

This chain links TRBV4-1 with TRBJ2-1, with D perhaps matching TRBD2 (6 bases). This CDR3 spans 17 amino acids. The V end lost 0 bases, the J end lost 2 bases, and 14 bases lay between the germline ends. Looked up from germline, CDR1 is MGHRA and CDR2 is YSYEKL. The CDR3 here is CASSQEGASDPYNEQFF. The DNA of the CDR3 is TGCGCCAGCAGCCAAGAAGGGGCTAGCGATCCCTACAATGAGCAGTTCTTC.

This clone occurred once. The chain carries TRBV12-5 and TRBJ1-2, with 7 nucleotides matching TRBD1. Unmatched junction bases numbered 8, after V lost 5 bases and J lost 5 bases. In germline, CDR1 is LGHNT, CDR2 FRNRAP. CDR3 length equals 14 residues. CDR3 residues: CASGPTGAPYGYTF. In DNA form, the CDR3 reads TGTGCTAGTGGTCCAACAGGGGCGCCGTATGGCTACACCTTC.

This chain uses TRBV9 with TRBJ1-1, with a tentative D call TRBD1 (5 bases). This CDR3 contains 14 residues. The germline V gene encodes CDR1 SGDLS and CDR2 YYNGEE. V lost 6 bases and J lost 3, with 15 bases in between. This chain's CDR3 is CASTIRGEDTEAFF. The CDR3 DNA reads TGTGCCAGCACCATCCGAGGGGAGGACACTGAAGCTTTCTTT.

This clone came up once. V usage is TRBV7-9 and J usage is TRBJ2-7; no definite D call. The V gene's germline CDR1 is SEHNR and CDR2 FQNEAQ (reference sequence). This CDR3 spans 13 amino acids. Trimming took off 1 base at V and 5 bases at J, with 9 bases between the two ends. In DNA, the CDR3 is TGTGCCAGCAGCTTAGGGGCATCCGACGAGCAGTACTTC. Its protein product is CASSLGASDEQYF.

The chain is built from TRBV28 and TRBJ2-2, with D perhaps matching TRBD1 (5 bases). The CDR3 spans 12 residues. Germline assignment: CDR1 MDHEN and CDR2 SYDVKM. Trimming removed 8 bases at V and 6 bases at J, with 10 bases between. The DNA for the CDR3 is TGTGCCAGCCGACAGAGCGCCGGGGAGCTGTTTTTT. It yields the protein CASRQSAGELFF.

The chain has TRBV6-6 and TRBJ2-1; 11 bases line up with TRBD2. Germline CDR1 MNHNY, CDR2 SVGAGI (reference sequence). This CDR3 has 16 amino acids. V lost 4 bases and J lost 9; bases outside the gene matches: 11. DNA for the CDR3: TGTGCCAGCAGTTCCCCTTTAGCGGGGGGGCCGGGTGAGCAGTTCTTC. It translates to CASSSPLAGGPGEQFF.

The CDR3 region is CASSGTGEGEQFF. For the CDR3, the DNA is TGTGCCAGCAGCGGGACTGGAGAAGGAGAGCAGTTCTTC. The gene calls are TRBV9 and TRBJ2-1; TRBD2 is a possible D gene (5 bases). V lost 3 bases to trimming and J lost 10 bases, with 14 bases between them. CDR3 length equals 13 residues. Looked up from germline, CDR1 is SGDLS and CDR2 is YYNGEE.

The genes are TRBV3-1 (or the pseudogene TRBV3-2) and TRBJ2-7; 9 nucleotides line up with TRBD1. The CDR3 totals 16 residues. Germline assignment: CDR1 LGHDT and CDR2 YNNKEL (reference sequence). The V and J ends lost 4 bases and 6 bases, in that order; junction bases with no gene match: 13. The CDR3 reads CASSRLTPGTGTEQYF. In nucleotides, the CDR3 is TGTGCCAGCAGCCGATTAACCCCCGGGACAGGGACCGAGCAGTACTTC.